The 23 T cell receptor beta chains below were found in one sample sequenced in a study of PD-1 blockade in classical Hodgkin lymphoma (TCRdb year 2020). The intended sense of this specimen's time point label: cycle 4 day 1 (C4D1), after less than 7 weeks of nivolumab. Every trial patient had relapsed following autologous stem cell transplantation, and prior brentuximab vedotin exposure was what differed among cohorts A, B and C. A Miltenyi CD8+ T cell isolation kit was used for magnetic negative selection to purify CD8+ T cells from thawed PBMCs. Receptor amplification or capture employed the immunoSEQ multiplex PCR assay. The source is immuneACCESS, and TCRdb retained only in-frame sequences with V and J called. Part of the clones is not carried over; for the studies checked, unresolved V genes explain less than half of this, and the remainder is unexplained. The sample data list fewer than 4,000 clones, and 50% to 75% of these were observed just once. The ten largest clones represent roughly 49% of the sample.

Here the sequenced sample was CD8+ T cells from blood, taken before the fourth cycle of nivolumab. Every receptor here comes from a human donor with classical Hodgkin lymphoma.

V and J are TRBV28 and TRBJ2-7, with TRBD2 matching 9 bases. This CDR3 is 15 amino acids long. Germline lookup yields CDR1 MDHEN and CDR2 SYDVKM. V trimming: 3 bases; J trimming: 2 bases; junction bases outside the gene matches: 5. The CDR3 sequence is CASSLLSGRTYEQYF. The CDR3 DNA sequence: TGTGCCAGCAGTTTGCTGAGCGGGAGGACCTACGAGCAGTACTTC.

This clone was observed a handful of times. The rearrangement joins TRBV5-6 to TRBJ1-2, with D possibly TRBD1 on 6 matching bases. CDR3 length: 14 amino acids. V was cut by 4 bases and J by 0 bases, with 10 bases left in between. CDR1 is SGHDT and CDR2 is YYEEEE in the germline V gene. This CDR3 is CASSTGYANYGYTF. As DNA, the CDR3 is TGTGCCAGCAGCACAGGGTACGCTAACTATGGCTACACCTTC.

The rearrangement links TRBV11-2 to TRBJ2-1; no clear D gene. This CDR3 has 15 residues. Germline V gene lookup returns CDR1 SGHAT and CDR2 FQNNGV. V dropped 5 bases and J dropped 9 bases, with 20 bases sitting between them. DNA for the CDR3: TGTGCCAGCAGCCTTCATTCCTTAGACGGTGGTGAGCAGTTCTTC. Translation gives CASSLHSLDGGEQFF. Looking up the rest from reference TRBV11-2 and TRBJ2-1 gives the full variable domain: EAGVAQSPRYKIIEKRQSVAFWCNPISGHATLYWYQQILGQGPKLLIQFQNNGVVDDSQLPKDRFSAERLKGVDSTLKIQPAKLEDSAVYLCASSLHSLDGGEQFFGPGTRLTVL.

The CDR3 sequence: CASSLKLAPLSYEQYF. The CDR3 DNA is TGCGCCAGCAGCTTGAAGTTAGCGCCTCTCTCCTACGAGCAGTACTTC. This chain joins TRBV5-1 and TRBJ2-7, with a weak D call TRBD2 (5 bases). CDR1 and CDR2 from the germline V gene are SGHRS and YFSETQ. Between the trimmed V and J ends, which lost 1 base and 0 bases, there was a span of 14 bases. The CDR3 is 16 amino acids.

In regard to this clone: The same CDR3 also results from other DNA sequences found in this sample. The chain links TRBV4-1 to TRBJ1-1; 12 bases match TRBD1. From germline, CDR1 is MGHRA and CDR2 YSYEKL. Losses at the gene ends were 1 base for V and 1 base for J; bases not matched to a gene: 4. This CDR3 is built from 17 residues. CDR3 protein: CASSQVPGQGANTEAFF. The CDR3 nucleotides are TGCGCCAGCAGCCAAGTCCCGGGACAGGGGGCGAACACTGAAGCTTTCTTT.

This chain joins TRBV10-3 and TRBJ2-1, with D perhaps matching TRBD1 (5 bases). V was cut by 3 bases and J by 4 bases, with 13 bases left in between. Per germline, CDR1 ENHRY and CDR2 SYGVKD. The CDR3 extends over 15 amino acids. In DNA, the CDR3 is TGTGCCATCAGTGACGGACAAGCGAAATACAATGAGCAGTTCTTC. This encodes CAISDGQAKYNEQFF.

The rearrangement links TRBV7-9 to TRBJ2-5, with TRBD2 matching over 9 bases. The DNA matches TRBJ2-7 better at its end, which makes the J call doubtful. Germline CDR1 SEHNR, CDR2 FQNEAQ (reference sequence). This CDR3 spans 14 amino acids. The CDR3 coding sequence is TGTGCCAGCAGTCCTAGCGGGATAAGCTACGAGCAGTACTTC. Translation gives CASSPSGISYEQYF.

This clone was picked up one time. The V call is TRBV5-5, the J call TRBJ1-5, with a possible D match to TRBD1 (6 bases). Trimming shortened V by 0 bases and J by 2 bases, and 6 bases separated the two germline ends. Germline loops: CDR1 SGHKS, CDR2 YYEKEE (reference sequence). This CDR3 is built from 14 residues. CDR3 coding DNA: TGTGCCAGCAGCTTGGACAGGGGCAATCAGCCCCAGCATTTT. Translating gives CASSLDRGNQPQHF.

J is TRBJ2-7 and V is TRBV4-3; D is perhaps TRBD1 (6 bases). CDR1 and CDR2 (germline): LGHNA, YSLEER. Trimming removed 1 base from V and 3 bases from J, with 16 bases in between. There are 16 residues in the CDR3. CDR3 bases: TGCGCCAGCAGCCAAGGGCCAGGGGTGGCGGTCTACGAGCAGTACTTC. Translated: CASSQGPGVAVYEQYF.

CDR3 sequence reads: CASSLLQGDTGELFF. In nucleotides, the CDR3 is TGTGCCAGCAGCTTGTTACAGGGAGACACCGGGGAGCTGTTTTTT. The chain carries TRBV5-5 and TRBJ2-2; possible D gene TRBD1, 6 bases. CDR1 is SGHKS, CDR2 YYEKEE, per germline (reference sequence). The CDR3 extends over 15 amino acids. V was trimmed by 1 base and J by 3 bases, leaving 10 bases between them. Full variable domain (outside the CDR3, taken from reference TRBV5-5 and TRBJ2-2): DAGVTQSPTHLIKTRGQQVTLRCSPISGHKSVSWYQQVLGQGPQFIFQYYEKEERGRGNFPDRFSARQFPNYSSELNVNALLLGDSALYLCASSLLQGDTGELFFGEGSRLTVL.

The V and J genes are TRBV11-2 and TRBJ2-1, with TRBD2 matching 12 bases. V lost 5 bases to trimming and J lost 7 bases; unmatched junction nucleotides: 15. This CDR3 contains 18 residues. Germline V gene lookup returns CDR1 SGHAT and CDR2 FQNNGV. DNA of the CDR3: TGTGCCAGCAGCGGCCCGACTAGCGGGAGTATTTTCACAAATGAGCAGTTCTTC. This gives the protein CASSGPTSGSIFTNEQFF.

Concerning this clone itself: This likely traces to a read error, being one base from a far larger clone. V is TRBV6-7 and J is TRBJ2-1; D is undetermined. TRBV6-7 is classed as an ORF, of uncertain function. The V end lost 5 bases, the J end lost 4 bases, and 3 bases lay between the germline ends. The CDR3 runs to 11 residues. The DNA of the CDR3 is TGTGCCAGCAGTGCTTACAATGAGCAGTTCTTC. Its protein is CASSAYNEQFF.

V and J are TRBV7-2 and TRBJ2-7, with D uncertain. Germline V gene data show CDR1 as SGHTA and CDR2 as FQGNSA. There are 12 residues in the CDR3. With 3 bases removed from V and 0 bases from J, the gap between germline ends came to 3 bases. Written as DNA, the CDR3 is TGTGCCAGCAGCTTTAGCTCCTACGAGCAGTACTTC. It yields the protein CASSFSSYEQYF.

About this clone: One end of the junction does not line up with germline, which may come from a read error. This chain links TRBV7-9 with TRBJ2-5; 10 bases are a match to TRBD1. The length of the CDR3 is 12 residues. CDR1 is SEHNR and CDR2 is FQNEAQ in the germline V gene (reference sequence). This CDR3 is CASSDEPGTGDF. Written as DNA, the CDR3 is TGTGCCAGCAGCGACGAACCCGGGACAGGGGACTTC.

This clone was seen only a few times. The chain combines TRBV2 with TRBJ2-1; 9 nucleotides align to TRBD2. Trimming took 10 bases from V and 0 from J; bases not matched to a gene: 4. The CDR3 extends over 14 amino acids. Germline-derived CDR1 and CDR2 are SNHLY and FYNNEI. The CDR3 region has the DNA TGTGCCATTATTAGCGGGAGCTCCTACAATGAGCAGTTCTTC. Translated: CAIISGSSYNEQFF. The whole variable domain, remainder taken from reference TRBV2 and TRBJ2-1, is EPEVTQTPSHQVTQMGQEVILRCVPISNHLYFYWYRQILGQKVEFLVSFYNNEISEKSEIFDDQFSVERPDGSNFTLKIRSTKLEDSAMYFCAIISGSSYNEQFFGPGTRLTVL.

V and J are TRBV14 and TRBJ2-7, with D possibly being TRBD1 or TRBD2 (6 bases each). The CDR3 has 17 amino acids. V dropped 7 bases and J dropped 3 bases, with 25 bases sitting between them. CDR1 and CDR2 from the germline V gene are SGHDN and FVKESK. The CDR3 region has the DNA TGTGCCAGCACACCAAGGGGGGTGAAGCTGGGGGTCTACGAGCAGTACTTC. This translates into CASTPRGVKLGVYEQYF. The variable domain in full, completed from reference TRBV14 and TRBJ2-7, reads EAGVTQFPSHSVIEKGQTVTLRCDPISGHDNLYWYRRVMGKEIKFLLHFVKESKQDESGMPNNRFLAERTGGTYSTLKVQPAELEDSGVYFCASTPRGVKLGVYEQYFGPGTRLTVT.

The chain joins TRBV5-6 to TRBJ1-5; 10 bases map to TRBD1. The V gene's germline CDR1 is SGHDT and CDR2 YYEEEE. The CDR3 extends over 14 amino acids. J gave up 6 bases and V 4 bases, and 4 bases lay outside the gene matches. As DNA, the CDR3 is TGTGCCAGCAGCGTGACAGGGGGCGGTCAGCCCCAGCATTTT. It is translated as CASSVTGGGQPQHF.

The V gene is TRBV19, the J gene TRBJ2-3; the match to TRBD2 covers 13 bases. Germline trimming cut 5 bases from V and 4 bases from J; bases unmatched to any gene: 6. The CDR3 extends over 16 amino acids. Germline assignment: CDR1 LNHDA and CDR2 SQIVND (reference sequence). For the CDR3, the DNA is TGTGCCAGTAGTGGAAGACTAGCGGGGGGCCCAGATACGCAGTATTTT. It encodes CASSGRLAGGPDTQYF.

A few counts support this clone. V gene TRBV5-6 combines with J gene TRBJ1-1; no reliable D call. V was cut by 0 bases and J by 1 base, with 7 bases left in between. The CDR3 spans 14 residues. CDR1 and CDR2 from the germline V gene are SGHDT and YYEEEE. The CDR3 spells CASSLVSWNTEAFF. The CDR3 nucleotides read TGTGCCAGCAGCTTGGTCAGCTGGAACACTGAAGCTTTCTTT. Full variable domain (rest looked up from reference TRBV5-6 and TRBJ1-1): DAGVTQSPTHLIKTRGQQVTLRCSPKSGHDTVSWYQQALGQGPQFIFQYYEEEERQRGNFPDRFSGHQFPNYSSELNVNALLLGDSALYLCASSLVSWNTEAFFGQGTRLTVV.

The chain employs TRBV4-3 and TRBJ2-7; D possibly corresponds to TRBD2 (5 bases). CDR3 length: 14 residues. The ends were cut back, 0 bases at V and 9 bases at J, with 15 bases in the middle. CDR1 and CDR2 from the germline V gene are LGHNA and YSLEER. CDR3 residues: CASSQDRWAGGQYF. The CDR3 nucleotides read TGCGCCAGCAGCCAAGATCGGTGGGCCGGAGGGCAGTACTTC.

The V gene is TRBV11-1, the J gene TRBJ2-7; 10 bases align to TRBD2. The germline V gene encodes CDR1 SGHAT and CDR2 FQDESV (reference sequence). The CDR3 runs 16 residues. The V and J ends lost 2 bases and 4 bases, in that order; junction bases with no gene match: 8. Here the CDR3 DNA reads TGTGCCAGCAGCTTAAGAGTGGCTAGCGGGAGATACGAGCAGTACTTC. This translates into CASSLRVASGRYEQYF.

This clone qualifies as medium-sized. CDR3 in amino acids: CASSPSDSSFYEQYF. As DNA, the CDR3 is TGTGCCAGCAGTCCTTCCGACAGTTCGTTCTACGAGCAGTACTTC. The chain combines TRBV6-6 with TRBJ2-7, with TRBD1 as a possible D gene (5 bases). Trimming pared 5 bases from V and 3 bases from J, leaving 17 bases between. Per germline, CDR1 MNHNY and CDR2 SVGAGI (reference sequence). The CDR3 consists of 15 residues.

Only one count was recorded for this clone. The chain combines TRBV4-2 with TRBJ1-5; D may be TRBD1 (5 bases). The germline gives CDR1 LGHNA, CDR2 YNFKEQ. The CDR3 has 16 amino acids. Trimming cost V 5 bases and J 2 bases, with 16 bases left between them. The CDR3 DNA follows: TGTGCCAGCAGCTTGGGGGTCTGGGCGGGCAATCAGCCCCAGCATTTT. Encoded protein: CASSLGVWAGNQPQHF.